The clone carrying this TCR beta chain was seen only once. Enrolled through a virtual design, the participants were between 18 and 89 years of age and came from some 26 US areas. Cohorts were based on clinical histories the participants reported. The CDR3 contains 17 residues. The V gene end was trimmed by 0 bases and the J gene end by 3 bases; junction bases not matched to a gene: 3. Germline V CDR1 and CDR2: LGHDT, YNNKEL (reference sequence). This sample is part of a study of blood T cell repertoires in COVID-19. Study details: PBMCs, B-cell-depleted T cells, or T cells were the source of the cDNA or gDNA that made up the material.

Original data processing: Amplified reference gene primers provided the basis for estimating nucleated cell counts. Here immunoSEQ multiplex PCR was the method, and the copy in TCRdb shows in-frame clones only, minus some. V and J calls and clone size are as listed in that table; D and trimming were resolved from the DNA. The sample carries fewer than 400,000 clones, 88% recorded once. The chain combines TRBV3-1 (or the pseudogene TRBV3-2) with TRBJ1-6, with 9 bases lining up with TRBD1. Input material: PBMCs or T cells enriched from blood (not recorded which). This clonotype was obtained from a man under 40 who had recovered from COVID-19. The CDR3 DNA is TGTGCCAGCAGCCAAGATTGGGGACAGGGCTATAATTCACCCCTCCACTTT. This encodes CASSQDWGQGYNSPLHF.